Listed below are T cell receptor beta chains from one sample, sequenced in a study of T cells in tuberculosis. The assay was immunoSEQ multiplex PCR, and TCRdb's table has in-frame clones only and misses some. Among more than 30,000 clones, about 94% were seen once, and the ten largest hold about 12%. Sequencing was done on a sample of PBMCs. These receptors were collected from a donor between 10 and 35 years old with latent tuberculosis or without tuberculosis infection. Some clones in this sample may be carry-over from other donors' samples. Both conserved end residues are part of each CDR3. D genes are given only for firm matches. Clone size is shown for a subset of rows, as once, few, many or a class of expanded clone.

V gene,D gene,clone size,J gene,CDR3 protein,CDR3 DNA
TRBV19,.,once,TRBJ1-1,CASSSTGTLNTEAFF,TGTGCCAGTAGTTCTACCGGGACACTGAACACTGAAGCTTTCTTT
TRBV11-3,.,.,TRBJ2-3,CASSLDQSDTQYF,TGTGCCAGCAGCTTAGACCAGTCCGATACGCAGTATTTT
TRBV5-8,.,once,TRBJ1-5,CASSLVGQTAQPQHF,TGTGCCAGCAGCTTGGTGGGACAAACAGCTCAGCCCCAGCATTTT
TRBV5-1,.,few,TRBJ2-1,CASSEFPQSGYNEQFF,TGCGCCAGCAGCGAATTTCCCCAGTCGGGCTACAATGAGCAGTTCTTC
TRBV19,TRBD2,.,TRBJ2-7,CASSIGVAGPTYEQYF,TGTGCCAGTAGTATCGGGGTAGCGGGGCCTACCTACGAGCAGTACTTC
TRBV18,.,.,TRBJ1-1,CASSPSYSGQTEAFF,TGTGCCAGCTCACCATCTTACTCAGGGCAAACTGAAGCTTTCTTT
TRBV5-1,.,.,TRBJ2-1,CASSLALSGSDEQFF,TGCGCCAGCAGCTTGGCCCTGTCGGGGTCCGATGAGCAGTTCTTC
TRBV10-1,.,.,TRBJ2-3,CASSGHLDTQYF,TGCGCCAGCTCTGGACATCTTGATACGCAGTATTTT
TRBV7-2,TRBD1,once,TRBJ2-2,CASSPRQGSTGELFF,TGTGCCAGCAGCCCACGACAGGGTAGCACCGGGGAGCTGTTTTTT
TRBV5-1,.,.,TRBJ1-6,CASSLGKSSYNSPLHF,TGCGCCAGCAGCTTGGGTAAGAGCTCCTATAATTCACCCCTCCACTTT
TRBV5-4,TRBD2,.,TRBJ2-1,CASSSPSGVLNEQFF,TGTGCCAGTAGCTCCCCTAGCGGGGTACTCAATGAGCAGTTCTTC
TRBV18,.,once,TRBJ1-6,CASSPFEGGRASYNSPLHF,TGTGCCAGCTCACCATTTGAGGGCGGACGGGCCTCCTATAATTCACCCCTCCACTTT
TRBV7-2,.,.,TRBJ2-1,CASRGASSEQFF,TGTGCCAGCAGGGGGGCGAGCAGTGAGCAGTTCTTC
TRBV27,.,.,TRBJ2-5,CASTPKNAGETQYF,TGTGCCAGCACCCCAAAAAACGCCGGGGAGACCCAGTACTTC
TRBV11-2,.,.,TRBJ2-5,CASSLGETQYF,TGTGCCAGTTCACTCGGGGAGACCCAGTACTTC
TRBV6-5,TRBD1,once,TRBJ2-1,CASRTGQDRGKEQFF,TGTGCCAGCAGAACCGGACAGGACCGAGGAAAAGAGCAGTTCTTC
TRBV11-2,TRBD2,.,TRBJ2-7,CASSLGTSGQKQYF,TGTGCCAGCAGCTTAGGGACTAGCGGGCAAAAGCAGTACTTC
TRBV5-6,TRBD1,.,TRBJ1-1,CASSLGGTGYTEAFF,TGTGCCAGCAGCTTGGGGGGGACAGGCTACACTGAAGCTTTCTTT
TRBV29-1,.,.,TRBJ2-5,CSVAGVETQYF,TGCAGCGTTGCAGGGGTCGAGACCCAGTACTTC
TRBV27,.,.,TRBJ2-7,CASSTIGIQAPREQYF,TGTGCCAGCAGTACTATCGGAATACAGGCCCCGAGGGAGCAGTACTTC
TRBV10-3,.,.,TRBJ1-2,CAISESGRYGYTF,TGTGCCATCAGTGAGAGTGGGCGCTATGGCTACACCTTC
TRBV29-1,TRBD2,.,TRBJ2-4,CSASPGLAEGIQYF,TGCAGCGCTTCGCCGGGACTAGCGGAGGGCATTCAGTACTTC
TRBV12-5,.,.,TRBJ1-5,CASELGPNQPQHF,TGTGCTAGTGAGTTGGGCCCCAATCAGCCCCAGCATTTT
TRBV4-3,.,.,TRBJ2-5,CASAGQISQETQYF,TGCGCCAGCGCGGGACAGATTTCCCAAGAGACCCAGTACTTC
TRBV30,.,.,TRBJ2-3,CAWSAGQSDTQYF,TGTGCCTGGAGTGCCGGACAGTCAGATACGCAGTATTTT
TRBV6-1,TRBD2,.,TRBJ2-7,CASSGRLAGRAYEQYF,TGTGCCAGCAGTGGCAGACTAGCGGGGAGGGCCTACGAGCAGTACTTC
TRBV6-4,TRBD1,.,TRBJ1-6,CASSEQGANSPLHF,TGTGCCAGCAGTGAACAGGGGGCCAATTCACCCCTCCACTTT
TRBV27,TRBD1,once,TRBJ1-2,CASWTGLDGYTF,TGTGCCTCATGGACAGGCCTTGATGGCTACACCTTC
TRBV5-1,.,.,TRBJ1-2,CASSFDEDEPFPSYGYTF,TGCGCCAGCAGCTTCGATGAGGATGAGCCCTTCCCTAGTTATGGCTACACCTTC
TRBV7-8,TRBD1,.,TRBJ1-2,CASSLSMTGDSYGYTF,TGTGCCAGCAGCTTAAGCATGACAGGGGACTCATATGGCTACACCTTC
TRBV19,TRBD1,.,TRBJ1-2,CASNPDREGDGYTF,TGTGCCAGTAACCCAGACAGGGAAGGCGATGGCTACACCTTC
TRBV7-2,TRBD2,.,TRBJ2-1,CASSSSLAGGNEQFF,TGTGCCAGCAGCTCCTCTTTAGCGGGGGGCAATGAGCAGTTCTTC
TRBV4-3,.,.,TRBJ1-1,CASSQGFRTEMNTEAFF,TGCGCCAGCAGCCAGGGTTTTAGGACAGAGATGAACACTGAAGCTTTCTTT
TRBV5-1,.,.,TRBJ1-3,CASRSQGSSGNTIYF,TGCGCCAGCAGGTCCCAGGGCAGCTCTGGAAACACCATATATTTT
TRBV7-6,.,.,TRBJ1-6,CASQAVYNSPLHF,TGTGCCAGCCAGGCCGTTTATAATTCACCCCTCCACTTT
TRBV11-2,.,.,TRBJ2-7,CASRQLRGNSYEQYF,TGTGCCAGCAGACAACTACGGGGAAACTCCTACGAGCAGTACTTC
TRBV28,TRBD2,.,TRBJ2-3,CASTFPGPSGEQYF,TGTGCCAGCACCTTCCCGGGGCCTAGCGGGGAGCAGTATTTT
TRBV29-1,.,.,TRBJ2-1,CSVARLENEQFF,TGCAGCGTCGCCCGACTAGAAAATGAGCAGTTCTTC
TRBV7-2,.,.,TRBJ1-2,CASSLLVGDYGYTF,TGTGCCAGCAGTCTCCTAGTGGGAGACTATGGCTACACCTTC
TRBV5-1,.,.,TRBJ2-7,CASSLRGAPPVYEQYF,TGCGCCAGCAGCTTGCGAGGAGCACCACCCGTCTACGAGCAGTACTTC
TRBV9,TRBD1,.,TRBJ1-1,CASSPRTGDTEAFF,TGTGCCAGCAGCCCTCGGACAGGGGACACTGAAGCTTTCTTT
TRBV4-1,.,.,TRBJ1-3,CASSPKNMVPFGEPGNTIYF,TGCGCCAGCAGCCCTAAAAACATGGTCCCGTTCGGAGAACCTGGAAACACCATATATTTT